This is a list of T cell receptor beta chains from one sample in a study of response to subunit inactivated influenza vaccine. TCRdb reanalysed the RT-PCR reads using MiXCR and keeps one entry per CDR3 protein. Here the sample spans 300,000 to 350,000 distinct CDR3 sequences, about 20% being singletons. The sequencing here drew on PBMCs from blood, taken approximately 22 months after vaccination. All receptors come from a man in his fifties or sixties who received an inactivated influenza vaccine. Both conserved end residues are part of each CDR3. The D gene is left open where the match is weak. Rows may omit the clone size; those that give it use once, few, many or a size class.

>TRBV15|few|NA|TRBJ1-4
CATSRVLGATNEKLFF
TGTGCCACCAGCAGGGTTCTCGGGGCAACTAATGAAAAACTGTTTTTT
>TRBV10-3|NA|TRBD2|TRBJ2-7
CAARTSGEVKEQYF
TGTGCCGCTCGGACTAGCGGGGAAGTCAAGGAGCAGTACTTC
>TRBV28|few|TRBD1|TRBJ1-5
CASSNGTGHQPQHF
TGTGCCAGCAGCAATGGGACAGGGCATCAGCCCCAGCATTTT
>TRBV6-5|NA|NA|TRBJ1-5
CASSYGRVGHPQHF
TGTGCCAGCAGTTACGGCAGGGTGGGGCACCCCCAGCATTTT
>TRBV4-3|few|NA|TRBJ2-3
CASSGFGASTDTQYF
TGCGCCAGCAGCGGGTTTGGGGCAAGCACAGATACGCAGTATTTT
>TRBV5-6|few|NA|TRBJ2-1
CASSLIRRKEFYNEQFF
TGTGCCAGCAGCTTGATTCGGAGGAAAGAATTCTACAATGAGCAGTTCTTC
>TRBV6-1|NA|TRBD1|TRBJ2-2
CASLKPGTGRTGELFF
TGTGCCAGCTTAAAGCCGGGGACAGGGAGAACCGGGGAGCTGTTTTTT
>TRBV20-1|few|NA|TRBJ1-5
CSARGAANQPQHF
TGCAGTGCTAGAGGGGCAGCAAATCAGCCCCAGCATTTT
>TRBV13|NA|NA|TRBJ2-1
CASSSTHNEQFF
TGTGCCAGCAGTTCGACGCACAATGAGCAGTTCTTC
>TRBV20-1|NA|NA|TRBJ2-5
CSARDRIWYQETQYF
TGTAGTGCTAGAGATAGGATCTGGTACCAAGAGACCCAGTACTTC
>TRBV9|NA|TRBD2|TRBJ2-5
CASSVAIRAGQETQYF
TGTGCCAGCAGCGTAGCCATACGAGCGGGGCAAGAGACCCAGTACTTC
>TRBV7-9|NA|TRBD1|TRBJ2-1
CASSTYYRGGRFNEQFF
TGTGCCAGCAGCACCTATTACAGGGGCGGCAGGTTCAATGAGCAGTTCTTC
>TRBV28|few|NA|TRBJ1-4
CASSLATGRGRLFF
TGTGCCAGCAGTTTAGCGACAGGCCGAGGAAGGCTGTTTTTT
>TRBV7-2|many|NA|TRBJ2-1
CASSPFRQINYNEQFF
TGTGCCAGCAGCCCTTTCCGACAGATCAACTACAATGAGCAGTTCTTC
>TRBV12-3/TRBV12-4|NA|TRBD2|TRBJ2-1
CASSLVVTSGRNEQFF
TGTGCCAGCAGTTTAGTTGTGACTAGCGGGAGGAATGAGCAGTTCTTC
>TRBV30|NA|NA|TRBJ2-1
CAWRTDNEQFF
TGTGCCTGGAGAACAGACAATGAGCAGTTCTTC
>TRBV12-3/TRBV12-4|NA|TRBD2|TRBJ2-1
CASGASGRAGEQFF
TGTGCCAGTGGGGCTAGCGGGAGGGCAGGTGAGCAGTTCTTC
>TRBV5-4|NA|NA|TRBJ2-5
CASSPGTGAQETQYF
TGTGCCAGCAGCCCTGGGACGGGGGCCCAAGAGACCCAGTACTTC
>TRBV4-2|NA|TRBD2|TRBJ2-3
CASSQVGAGVRDTQYF
TGTGCCAGCAGCCAGGTCGGGGCGGGAGTGAGAGATACGCAGTATTTT
>TRBV11-2|NA|TRBD1|TRBJ1-1
CASSTGDRVNTEAFF
TGTGCCAGCAGCACCGGGGACAGGGTTAACACTGAAGCTTTCTTT
>TRBV6-5|NA|TRBD1|TRBJ1-1
CASSYPGQGRWTEAFF
TGTGCCAGCAGTTACCCTGGACAGGGAAGGTGGACTGAAGCTTTCTTT
>TRBV20-1|few|TRBD2|TRBJ2-3
CSAKASGTRPDTQYF
TGCAGTGCTAAAGCGAGCGGGACCCGTCCAGATACGCAGTATTTT
>TRBV27|few|TRBD2|TRBJ2-5
CASSLRREGRETQYF
TGTGCCAGCAGTTTGCGGCGGGAGGGCCGGGAGACCCAGTACTTC
>TRBV7-6|few|NA|TRBJ2-7
CASSRDGGYEQYF
TGTGCCAGCAGCCGCGACGGCGGTTACGAGCAGTACTTC
>TRBV20-1|NA|TRBD2|TRBJ2-3
CSVPLAGVPDTQYF
TGCAGTGTGCCCCTAGCGGGAGTTCCAGATACGCAGTATTTT
>TRBV5-1|few|TRBD1|TRBJ1-1
CASSWTGGVTEAFF
TGCGCCAGCAGCTGGACAGGGGGCGTCACTGAAGCTTTCTTT
>TRBV9|few|NA|TRBJ1-3
CASSLRGAAAGNTIYF
TGTGCCAGCAGCCTCCGAGGGGCGGCAGCTGGAAACACCATATATTTT
>TRBV29-1|few|TRBD1|TRBJ1-2
CSTQRGTGGSGYTF
TGCAGCACCCAAAGGGGGACAGGGGGCTCGGGCTACACCTTC
>TRBV20-1|few|NA|TRBJ1-1
CSARGGFGTEAFF
TGCAGTGCTAGGGGGGGATTCGGCACTGAAGCTTTCTTT
>TRBV20-1|NA|NA|TRBJ1-6
CSARRAGAVNSPLHF
TGCAGTGCCCGAAGAGCAGGGGCAGTTAATTCACCCCTCCACTTT
>TRBV3-1|NA|NA|TRBJ2-5
CASSQWGEETQYF
TGTGCCAGCAGCCAGTGGGGAGAAGAGACCCAGTACTTC
>TRBV28|NA|NA|TRBJ1-3
CASSSLRGPSGNTIYF
TGTGCCAGCAGTTCCCTTCGGGGCCCCTCTGGAAACACCATATATTTT
>TRBV5-1|NA|NA|TRBJ1-1
CASTRGIETEAFF
TGCGCCAGCACCAGAGGGATAGAAACTGAAGCTTTCTTT
>TRBV20-1|NA|TRBD1|TRBJ1-3
CSARDGGGAGNTIYF
TGCAGTGCTAGAGATGGAGGGGGCGCTGGAAACACCATATATTTT
>TRBV7-2|few|NA|TRBJ2-7
CASSLVLQDQYF
TGTGCCAGCAGCTTAGTGTTGCAGGACCAGTACTTC
>TRBV7-2|NA|TRBD2|TRBJ2-1
CASSLGGLADYNEQFF
TGTGCCAGCAGCTTAGGTGGACTAGCGGACTACAATGAGCAGTTCTTC
>TRBV19|NA|TRBD2|TRBJ2-1
CASSQRGPYNEQFF
TGTGCCAGTAGTCAGCGGGGGCCATACAATGAGCAGTTCTTC
>TRBV21-1|few|NA|TRBJ2-5
CASSKNRGSGQQETQYF
TGTGCCAGCAGCAAAAATCGAGGGTCCGGACAGCAAGAGACCCAGTACTTC
>TRBV12-3/TRBV12-4|few|TRBD1|TRBJ1-1
CASSQGVTEAFF
TGTGCCAGCAGCCAGGGGGTCACTGAAGCTTTCTTT
>TRBV15|NA|TRBD1|TRBJ1-3
CATSVDRVSGNTIYF
TGTGCCACCAGCGTGGACAGGGTCTCTGGAAACACCATATATTTT
>TRBV7-6|few|TRBD1|TRBJ2-1
CASSLGDRGPDNEQFF
TGTGCCAGCAGCTTAGGAGACAGGGGGCCCGACAATGAGCAGTTCTTC
>TRBV5-1|NA|NA|TRBJ2-7
CASNGGTSLHF
TGCGCCAGCAACGGCGGGACAAGTCTCCACTTC
>TRBV5-1|NA|NA|TRBJ2-1
CASSRMFEYNEQFF
TGCGCCAGCAGTCGGATGTTTGAGTACAATGAGCAGTTCTTC
>TRBV4-1|few|NA|TRBJ1-3
CASSQDLVVRNTIYF
TGCGCCAGCAGCCAAGATCTGGTGGTGAGAAACACCATATATTTT
>TRBV9|few|NA|TRBJ1-2
CASSPSPTTLNYGYTF
TGTGCCAGCAGCCCTTCCCCGACGACACTAAACTATGGCTACACCTTC
>TRBV20-1|many|TRBD2|TRBJ2-7
CSARDRTSGSPGAYEQYF
TGCAGTGCTAGAGATCGGACTAGCGGGAGCCCCGGCGCCTACGAGCAGTACTTC
>TRBV14|NA|NA|TRBJ1-2
CASSQDRQYGYTF
TGTGCCAGCAGCCAAGATCGACAGTATGGCTACACCTTC
>TRBV19|NA|NA|TRBJ1-2
CASTRGGAQGYGYTF
TGTGCCAGTACCCGAGGGGGAGCCCAGGGCTATGGCTACACCTTC
>TRBV27|NA|TRBD2|TRBJ2-1
CASSLATRGDNEQFF
TGTGCCAGCAGTTTAGCCACGCGGGGGGACAATGAGCAGTTCTTC
>TRBV20-1|few|NA|TRBJ1-6
CSAREGAAIDASPLHF
TGCAGTGCCCGAGAGGGCGCGGCAATTGATGCTTCACCCCTCCACTTT